This TCR beta chain was identified during a study of cytomegalovirus exposure and HLA in healthy donors. In the case of this clone: Its antigen is not identified.

CDR1 is DFQATT, CDR2 SNEGSKA, per germline (reference sequence). CDR3 length: 11 amino acids. V dropped 5 bases and J dropped 9 bases, with 14 bases sitting between them. Study-wide findings and caveats: Serostatus for CMV was the only available immune exposure information. Later analysis identified several of the most significant clusters that appeared linked to common viral pathogens.

In the PCR, 60 Vbeta and 13 Jbeta primers were used. Assay: immunoSEQ multiplex PCR; the TCRdb copy retains only in-frame clones and omits some. Among about 84,000 clones, 85% to 90% were seen once, and the ten largest hold about 2.3%. What was sequenced was PBMCs. This TCR came from a man younger than 30 in good health and CMV-seronegative. This chain connects TRBV20-1 to TRBJ2-7; TRBD1 is a possible D gene (7 bases). The CDR3 region has the DNA TGCAGTGCTGGACTACAGGGGACGCAGTACTTC. This sequence encodes CSAGLQGTQYF.